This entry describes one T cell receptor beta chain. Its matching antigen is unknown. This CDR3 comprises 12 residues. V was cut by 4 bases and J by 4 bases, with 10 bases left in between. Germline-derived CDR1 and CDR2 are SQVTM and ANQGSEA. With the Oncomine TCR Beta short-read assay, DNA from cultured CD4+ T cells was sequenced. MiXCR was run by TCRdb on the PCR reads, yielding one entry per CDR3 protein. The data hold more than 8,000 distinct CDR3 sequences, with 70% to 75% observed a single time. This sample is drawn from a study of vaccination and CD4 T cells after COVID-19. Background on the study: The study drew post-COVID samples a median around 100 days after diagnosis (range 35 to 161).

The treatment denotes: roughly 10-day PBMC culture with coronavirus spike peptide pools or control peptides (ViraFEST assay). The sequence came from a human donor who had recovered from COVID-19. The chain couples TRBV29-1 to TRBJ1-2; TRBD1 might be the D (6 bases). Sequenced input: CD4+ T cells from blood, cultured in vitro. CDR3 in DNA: TGCAGCGTTGGGGGGGGGCCCTATGGCTACACCTTC. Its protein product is CSVGGGPYGYTF. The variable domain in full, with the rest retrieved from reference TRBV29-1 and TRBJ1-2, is SAVISQKPSRDICQRGTSLTIQCQVDSQVTMMFWYRQQPGQSLTLIATANQGSEATYESGFVIDKFPISRPNLTFSTLTVSNMSPEDSSIYLCSVGGGPYGYTFGSGTRLTVV.